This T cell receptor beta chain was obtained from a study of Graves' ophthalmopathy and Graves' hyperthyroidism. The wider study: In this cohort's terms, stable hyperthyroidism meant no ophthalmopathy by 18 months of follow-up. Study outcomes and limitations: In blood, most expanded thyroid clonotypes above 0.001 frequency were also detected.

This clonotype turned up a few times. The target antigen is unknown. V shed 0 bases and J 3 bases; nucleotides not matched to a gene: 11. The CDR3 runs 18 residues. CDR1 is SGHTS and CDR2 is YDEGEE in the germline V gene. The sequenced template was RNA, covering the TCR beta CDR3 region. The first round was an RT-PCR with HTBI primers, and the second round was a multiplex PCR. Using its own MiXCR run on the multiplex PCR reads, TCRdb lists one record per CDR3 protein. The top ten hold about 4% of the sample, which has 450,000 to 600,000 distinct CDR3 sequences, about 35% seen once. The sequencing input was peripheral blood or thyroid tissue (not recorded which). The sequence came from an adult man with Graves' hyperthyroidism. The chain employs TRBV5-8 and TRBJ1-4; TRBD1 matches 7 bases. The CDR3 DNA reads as TGTGCCAGCAGCTTGGAGGGGGCGCCCAGTTCACCTAATGAAAAACTGTTTTTT. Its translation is CASSLEGAPSSPNEKLFF.